Here is one TCR beta chain with its context. The antigen is undetermined. TCRdb keeps only in-frame clones here, not all; method: immunoSEQ multiplex PCR. The repertoire has roughly 76,000 clones, 84% of them found once; the top ten carry 1.1%. The record originates from a study of OX40 agonist ivuxolimab in advanced cancers. Per the germline V gene, CDR1 is WSHSY and CDR2 is SAAADI. The CDR3 consists of 14 residues. The V segment lost 4 bases and the J segment 6 bases; nucleotides outside the gene matches: 1. Study-wide findings and caveats: Antigen targets of the expanded peripheral T cells went undetermined.

J is TRBJ2-1 and V is TRBV10-2; 12 bases map to TRBD2. The input for sequencing was CD4+ or CD8+ T cells sorted from blood, taken in a trial of the OX40 agonist ivuxolimab. The TCR sequence derives from an adult with an advanced solid tumor such as melanoma, head and neck, liver or kidney cancer. The DNA of the CDR3 is TGCGCCAGCAGTGGGACTAGCGGGGTCAATGAGCAGTTCTTC. Its translation is CASSGTSGVNEQFF.